The T cell receptor (beta chain) described here comes from a study of human T cells and chemical hapten exposure. General study findings and limits: Among TCRs, those above 1 in 1000 frequency were unaffected by DPC sensitization.

Source study methods: 95,638 TCRs per sample was the median, with a range of roughly 20,000 to 750,000. TCRdb re-called the RACE reads through MiXCR, storing one row per CDR3 protein. The V and J calls reflect TCRdb's pipeline rather than the authors' work. The table has some 360,000 distinct CDR3 sequences, more than 4.5% seen once. Time point reported: pre-sensitization, week 0. Treatment denoted: therapeutic diphenylcyclopropenone sensitization with weekly scalp DPC. Each patch-test visit's blood sample preceded patch application. In the case of this clonotype: Its antigen is currently unknown.

The sample was whole blood, taken in connection with sensitization to the hapten diphenylcyclopropenone (DPC). This TCR derives from a woman between 50 and 59 years old with alopecia areata. Some clones in this sample may be carry-over from other donors' samples.

The CDR3 coding sequence is TGTGCCAGCAGTGGGGGGCGAGACTATGGCTACACCTTC. It encodes CASSGGRDYGYTF. This chain uses TRBV2 with TRBJ1-2, with D perhaps matching TRBD1 (6 bases). There are 13 residues in the CDR3. Germline CDR1 SNHLY, CDR2 FYNNEI. Trimming stripped 4 bases from V and 3 bases from J, with 9 bases between.